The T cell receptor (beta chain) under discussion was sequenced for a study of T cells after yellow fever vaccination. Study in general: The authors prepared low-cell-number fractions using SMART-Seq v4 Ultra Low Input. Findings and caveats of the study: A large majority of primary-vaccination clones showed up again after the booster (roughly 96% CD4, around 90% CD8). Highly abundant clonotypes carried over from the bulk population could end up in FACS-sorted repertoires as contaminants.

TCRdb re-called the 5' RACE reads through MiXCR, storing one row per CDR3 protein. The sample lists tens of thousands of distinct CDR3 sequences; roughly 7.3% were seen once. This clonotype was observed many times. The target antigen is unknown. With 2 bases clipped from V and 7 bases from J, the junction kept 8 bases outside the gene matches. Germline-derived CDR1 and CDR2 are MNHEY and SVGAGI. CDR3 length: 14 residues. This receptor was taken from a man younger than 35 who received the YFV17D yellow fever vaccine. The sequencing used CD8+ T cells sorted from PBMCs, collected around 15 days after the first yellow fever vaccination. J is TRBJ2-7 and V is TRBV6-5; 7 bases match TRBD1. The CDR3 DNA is TGTGCCAGCAGTTACGAGAAGGGGGCAGATGAGCAGTACGTC. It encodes CASSYEKGADEQYV.